The 26 T cell receptor beta chains below come from one sample, sequenced in a study of blood T cell repertoires in COVID-19 (dated by TCRdb to between 2020 and 2021). Libraries were prepared through the immunoSEQ multiplex PCR assay. The source is immuneACCESS, and TCRdb retained only in-frame sequences with V and J called. Part of the clones is not carried over; for the studies checked, unresolved V genes explain less than half of this, and the remainder is unexplained. The sample data list 180,000 or so clones, and 86% of these were observed just once. 7% to 8% of the sample goes to the ten largest clones. The sample comprised peripheral blood. The receptor source for this set is a woman older than 75 in a cohort sampled during active or convalescent COVID-19.

V is TRBV6-5 and J is TRBJ2-2; the D gene is possibly TRBD1 (6 bases). Germline V CDR1 and CDR2: MNHEY, SVGAGI. Trimming stripped 11 bases from V and 3 bases from J, with 7 bases between. This CDR3 spans 11 amino acids. CDR3 residues: CASGDTGELFF. The DNA of the CDR3 is TGTGCCTCAGGGGACACCGGGGAGCTGTTTTTT.

This chain joins TRBV7-8 and TRBJ2-3; 9 bases map to TRBD1. CDR3 length equals 15 residues. With 4 bases clipped from V and 4 bases from J, the junction kept 6 bases outside the gene matches. Germline loops: CDR1 SGHVS, CDR2 FQNEAQ. In nucleotides, the CDR3 is TGTGCCAGCAGCTCCGGGACAGGGTCTCCAGATACGCAGTATTTT. Its translation: CASSSGTGSPDTQYF. Filled out from reference TRBV7-8 and TRBJ2-3, the complete variable domain reads GAGVSQSPRYKVAKRGQDVALRCDPISGHVSLFWYQQALGQGPEFLTYFQNEAQLDKSGLPSDRFFAERPEGSVSTLKIQRTQQEDSAVYLCASSSGTGSPDTQYFGPGTRLTVL.

The gene calls are TRBV29-1 and TRBJ1-1; a possible D gene is TRBD1 (6 bases). The CDR3 covers 17 residues. V lost 3 bases and J lost 3, with 23 bases in between. The germline gives CDR1 SQVTM, CDR2 ANQGSEA. The CDR3 region is CSVEPGGSGGGYTEAFF. The CDR3, as DNA: TGCAGCGTTGAGCCTGGGGGATCTGGGGGCGGATACACTGAAGCTTTCTTT. Full variable domain (rest looked up from reference TRBV29-1 and TRBJ1-1): SAVISQKPSRDICQRGTSLTIQCQVDSQVTMMFWYRQQPGQSLTLIATANQGSEATYESGFVIDKFPISRPNLTFSTLTVSNMSPEDSSIYLCSVEPGGSGGGYTEAFFGQGTRLTVV.

The chain joins TRBV28 to TRBJ2-6, with TRBD1 matching over 10 bases. Germline values: CDR1 MDHEN, CDR2 SYDVKM. This CDR3 is built from 16 residues. Trimming took 5 bases from V and 4 from J; bases not matched to a gene: 5. DNA for the CDR3: TGTGCCAGCAGTCCCGGGACAGGGGTCGGGGCCAACGTCCTGACTTTC. It encodes CASSPGTGVGANVLTF.

This chain connects TRBV12-5 to TRBJ2-3; TRBD2 agrees at 12 bases. The CDR3 sequence is 16 residues long. The germline V gene encodes CDR1 LGHNT and CDR2 FRNRAP. J was trimmed by 3 bases and V by 6 bases; bases with no gene match: 7. For the CDR3, the DNA is TGTGCTAGTGGGAGGACTAGCGGGACAGCTACAGATACGCAGTATTTT. As protein: CASGRTSGTATDTQYF.

The chain uses TRBV18 and TRBJ2-2; D might be TRBD2 (5 bases). Trimming stripped 0 bases from V and 0 bases from J, with 11 bases between. CDR1 is KGHSH, CDR2 LQKENI, per germline. The CDR3 length is 17 residues. For the CDR3, the DNA is TGTGCCAGCTCACCACCGGGAGCGGACCCGAACACCGGGGAGCTGTTTTTT. Translation: CASSPPGADPNTGELFF.

The genes are TRBV4-1 and TRBJ2-4, with 7 bases matching TRBD1. In germline, CDR1 is MGHRA, CDR2 YSYEKL. With V trimmed by 4 bases and J by 2 bases, 5 bases remained unmatched. This CDR3 contains 15 residues. CDR3 amino acids: CASSLQGIPKNIQYF. The CDR3 region has the DNA TGCGCCAGCAGCCTACAGGGGATCCCCAAAAACATTCAGTACTTC.

This chain uses TRBV3-1 (or the pseudogene TRBV3-2) with TRBJ2-7; D might be TRBD1 (5 bases). The V end was cut by 1 base, the J end by 2 bases, with 12 bases between. The length of the CDR3 is 15 residues. CDR1 and CDR2 (germline): LGHDT, YNNKEL (reference sequence). CDR3 amino acids: CASSQAPRATYEQYF. CDR3 sequence (DNA): TGTGCCAGCAGCCAAGCACCCAGGGCGACCTACGAGCAGTACTTC.

There are a few counts of this clone. The J gene is TRBJ2-4, the V gene TRBV3-1 (or the pseudogene TRBV3-2); D gene ambiguous. Germline-derived CDR1 and CDR2 are LGHDT and YNNKEL (reference sequence). The CDR3 covers 15 residues. The V gene lost 1 base and the J gene lost 4 bases, with 11 bases spanning the gap. The CDR3 DNA sequence: TGTGCCAGCAGCCAAGGACACCCGACAAAAAACATTCAGTACTTC. It yields the protein CASSQGHPTKNIQYF.

This clone appeared a few times. The V gene is TRBV7-8, the J gene TRBJ1-5, with no clear D. Deletions cut 1 base from V and 6 bases from J, with 13 bases between. Germline V CDR1 and CDR2: SGHVS, FQNEAQ. CDR3 size: 15 residues. The CDR3 DNA follows: TGTGCCAGCAGCTTAGGTCACGGAGGGCGTCAGCCCCAGCATTTT. Protein sequence: CASSLGHGGRQPQHF.

This clone was seen a handful of times. This chain connects TRBV19 to TRBJ2-1; 9 bases line up with TRBD2. V lost 7 bases, J lost 9 bases, and 10 bases stayed unmatched. Per germline, CDR1 LNHDA and CDR2 SQIVND (reference sequence). The CDR3 consists of 14 residues. The CDR3 sequence: CASTPSGILGEQFF. The CDR3 coding sequence is TGTGCCAGTACCCCTAGCGGGATTTTGGGTGAGCAGTTCTTC.

The gene calls are TRBV6-1 and TRBJ2-2; 10 bases fit TRBD1. The CDR3 is made up of 16 amino acids. V lost 4 bases, J lost 4 bases, and 6 bases stayed unmatched. Germline-derived CDR1 and CDR2 are MNHNS and SASEGT. CDR3 in amino acids: CASSAPGTGVTGELFF. CDR3 DNA: TGTGCCAGCAGTGCCCCAGGGACAGGGGTCACCGGGGAGCTGTTTTTT.

The chain uses TRBV19 and TRBJ1-2; 7 bases map to TRBD1. CDR1 LNHDA and CDR2 SQIVND come from the germline V gene (reference sequence). The trim removed 6 bases at V and 5 bases at J, leaving 9 bases unmatched. The CDR3 sequence is 14 residues long. The CDR3 sequence is CASRSGQRYYGYTF. Here the CDR3 DNA reads TGTGCCAGTAGGTCGGGACAGAGGTATTATGGCTACACCTTC.

The rearrangement joins TRBV6-5 to TRBJ2-5, with 7 bases that match TRBD2. Germline CDR1 reads MNHEY; CDR2 reads SVGAGI. This CDR3 comprises 15 residues. V lost 2 bases to trimming and J lost 5 bases; unmatched junction nucleotides: 8. The CDR3 nucleotides read TGTGCCAGCAGTTACGGCGGGAGATGGGGTGAGACCCAGTACTTC. It yields the protein CASSYGGRWGETQYF.

This rearrangement joins TRBV21-1 to TRBJ1-1; the D call TRBD1 from the table was never checked on the DNA. TRBV21-1 is termed a pseudogene. This CDR3 has 15 residues. CDR3 region: CASRGTGGGWTEAFF. CDR3 DNA: TGTGCCAGCAGGGGTACAGGGGGCGGGTGGACTGAAGCTTTCTTT.

The V call is TRBV11-2, the J call TRBJ2-7; unclear D gene. This CDR3 contains 15 residues. With 6 bases removed from V and 6 bases from J, the gap between germline ends came to 21 bases. Germline-derived CDR1 and CDR2 are SGHAT and FQNNGV. CDR3 residues: CASSFPEAPRCEQYV. CDR3 DNA: TGTGCCAGCAGTTTCCCCGAGGCTCCTAGGTGCGAGCAGTACGTC.

The genes are TRBV14 and TRBJ1-1; no reliable D call. Germline loops: CDR1 SGHDN, CDR2 FVKESK. CDR3 size: 17 residues. V lost 2 bases, J lost 0 bases, and 16 bases lay in between. CDR3 nucleotide sequence: TGTGCCAGCAGCCAATTTTACCGAGAATTCATGAACACTGAAGCTTTCTTT. Translated: CASSQFYREFMNTEAFF.

This clone has just a few counts. This sequence joins TRBV10-3 and TRBJ2-7; possibly TRBD2 for D (6 bases). V was clipped by 0 bases and J by 6 bases, with 12 bases between them. Germline CDR1 is ENHRY and CDR2 is SYGVKD. The CDR3 sequence is 14 residues long. The CDR3 is CAISESTLGGEQYF. For the CDR3, the DNA is TGTGCCATCAGTGAGTCGACGCTGGGAGGCGAGCAGTACTTC.

V gene TRBV18 combines with J gene TRBJ1-3; D remains ambiguous. This CDR3 contains 15 residues. The V end was cut by 2 bases, the J end by 0 bases, with 8 bases between. Germline V lookup: CDR1 KGHSH, CDR2 LQKENI. The CDR3 protein is CASSPIRSSGNTIYF. In DNA form, the CDR3 reads TGTGCCAGCTCACCAATCCGGAGCTCTGGAAACACCATATATTTT.

This clone was seen only a few times. This sequence joins TRBV6-1 and TRBJ2-7, with 8 bases that match TRBD2. V lost 2 bases and J lost 4; bases outside the gene matches: 7. Germline lookup yields CDR1 MNHNS and CDR2 SASEGT. The CDR3 is 15 residues long. The CDR3 sequence is CASSEFAGLEYEQYV. In DNA form, the CDR3 reads TGTGCCAGCAGTGAATTTGCGGGACTAGAGTACGAGCAGTACGTC.

The V gene is TRBV19, the J gene TRBJ1-2; TRBD1 aligns across 7 bases. In germline, CDR1 is LNHDA, CDR2 SQIVND (reference sequence). Unmatched junction bases numbered 6, after V lost 5 bases and J lost 0 bases. The CDR3 has 15 residues. CDR3 coding DNA: TGTGCCAGTAGTCTCGGGACAGTAGCTAACTATGGCTACACCTTC. Translating it yields CASSLGTVANYGYTF.

The CDR3 DNA reads as TGTGCCAGCAGTGAATCCGGGGGGGCCACTGAAGCTTTCTTT. It specifies CASSESGGATEAFF. The chain has TRBV2 and TRBJ1-1, with a possible D match to TRBD1 (6 bases). From germline, CDR1 is SNHLY and CDR2 FYNNEI. V was shortened by 2 bases and J by 4 bases, with 11 bases between the two germline ends. The CDR3 covers 14 residues. Full variable domain (outside the CDR3, taken from reference TRBV2 and TRBJ1-1): EPEVTQTPSHQVTQMGQEVILRCVPISNHLYFYWYRQILGQKVEFLVSFYNNEISEKSEIFDDQFSVERPDGSNFTLKIRSTKLEDSAMYFCASSESGGATEAFFGQGTRLTVV.

V usage is TRBV10-3 and J usage is TRBJ2-3, with 13 bases that match TRBD2. There are 15 residues in the CDR3. Unmatched junction bases numbered 4, after V lost 6 bases and J lost 4 bases. Germline CDR1 reads ENHRY; CDR2 reads SYGVKD. The CDR3 DNA reads as TGTGCCATCAGAACTAGCGGGGGGGCATCAGATACGCAGTATTTT. This sequence encodes CAIRTSGGASDTQYF.

The rearrangement joins TRBV13 to TRBJ2-5; 10 bases match TRBD2. Germline CDR1 is PRHDT and CDR2 is FYEKMQ (reference sequence). The CDR3 spans 14 residues. J lost 4 bases, V lost 7 bases, and 6 bases had no gene match. The CDR3 DNA reads TGTGCCAGCACCCTCAGCGGGGGGGCAGAGACCCAGTACTTC. This gives the protein CASTLSGGAETQYF.

This clone was recorded once. The chain is built from TRBV7-9 and TRBJ1-2; TRBD1 is a possible D gene (5 bases). Trimming took 6 bases from V and 2 from J, leaving 10 bases between them. Germline loops: CDR1 SEHNR, CDR2 FQNEAQ (reference sequence). CDR3 length: 13 residues. CDR3 nucleotides: TGTGCCAGCAGACTTGACAGCAACTATGGCTACACCTTC. As protein: CASRLDSNYGYTF.

The CDR3 spells CASSPRQGLRLYEKLFF. In nucleotides, the CDR3 is TGTGCCAGCAGTCCACGACAGGGTTTGAGGCTATACGAAAAACTGTTTTTT. The chain uses TRBV28 and TRBJ1-4, with 7 bases lining up with TRBD1. Germline CDR1 is MDHEN and CDR2 is SYDVKM. The CDR3 runs 17 residues. Trimming removed 5 bases from V and 8 bases from J; junction bases left unmatched: 17.